The 31 T cell receptor beta chains given below trace back to one sample, sequenced in a study of blood T cells in healthy people across ages. Together with a sample-barcoded 5' primer, a J-beta primer mix was included in a second PCR lasting roughly 6 to 12 cycles. TCRdb independently ran MiXCR on the 5' RACE reads; one entry per CDR3 protein. The sample shows fewer than 2,000,000 distinct CDR3 sequences, about two fifths of them seen only once. The specimen sequenced was blood. The origin of the receptors is a human donor in good health.

As concerns this clonotype: Germline is not matched at one junction end, which may reflect a read error. This chain links TRBV27 with TRBJ1-1; D unresolved. The CDR3 has 13 residues. Looked up from germline, CDR1 is MNHEY and CDR2 is SMNVEV (reference sequence). CDR3 bases: TGTACCAGCAGTGTCTATCGTGCCACTGAAGCTTTCTTT. Amino acid sequence: CTSSVYRATEAFF.

This chain joins TRBV20-1 and TRBJ1-1, with 10 bases aligning to TRBD1. This CDR3 has 13 residues. Germline V gene sequence: CDR1 DFQATT, CDR2 SNEGSKA (reference sequence). The V segment lost 6 bases and the J segment 5 bases; nucleotides outside the gene matches: 6. CDR3 amino acids: CSAMTGGRTEAFF. The CDR3 DNA reads as TGCAGTGCAATGACAGGGGGCAGGACTGAAGCTTTCTTT.

The chain has TRBV5-1 and TRBJ2-5, with 10 bases lining up with TRBD1. TRBJ2-7 explains the end of the DNA better; the J call may be wrong. CDR3 length equals 16 residues. CDR1 SGHRS and CDR2 YFSETQ come from the germline V gene. CDR3 nucleotides: TGCGCCAGCAGCCTATGGACAGGGGGTTTTGGCTACGAGCAGTACTTC. This encodes CASSLWTGGFGYEQYF.

This clonotype was counted only a few times. The V and J genes are TRBV6-5 and TRBJ1-2; D is unclear. Germline V gene data show CDR1 as MNHEY and CDR2 as SVGAGI. This CDR3 region has 13 residues. The V end lost 2 bases, the J end lost 5 bases, and 9 bases lay between the germline ends. The CDR3 nucleotides are TGTGCCAGCAGTTACCTGGGTTTATATGGCTACACCTTC. Translation gives CASSYLGLYGYTF.

This clonotype was seen a few times. This rearrangement joins TRBV4-3 to TRBJ2-3; 8 bases align to TRBD2. CDR3 size: 19 residues. Trimming at V came to 0 bases and at J to 3 bases, leaving 14 bases not matched to a gene. CDR1 and CDR2 from the germline V gene are LGHNA and YSLEER. The CDR3, as DNA: TGCGCCAGCAGCCAAGAGGGGGTCGGCCTAGCGGGTGGAACAGATACGCAGTATTTT. This gives the protein CASSQEGVGLAGGTDTQYF.

This clonotype was detected only a few times. The gene calls are TRBV29-1 and TRBJ2-4; D gene unclear. The germline V gene encodes CDR1 SQVTM and CDR2 ANQGSEA. The CDR3 is made up of 15 amino acids. Trimming left V 6 bases short and J 0 bases short, with 15 bases between. The CDR3 nucleotides read TGCAGCGTGATGGGCCTTGCCGGAGCCAAAAACATTCAGTACTTC. Translation: CSVMGLAGAKNIQYF.

This clonotype was counted only a few times. The chain employs TRBV29-1 and TRBJ1-2; the D gene is possibly TRBD1 (5 bases). V dropped 0 bases and J dropped 5 bases, with 13 bases sitting between them. The CDR3 extends over 14 amino acids. Germline V gives CDR1 SQVTM, CDR2 ANQGSEA. CDR3 region: CSVEDPGGWYGYTF. CDR3 bases: TGCAGCGTTGAAGATCCGGGGGGGTGGTATGGCTACACCTTC.

About this clonotype itself: This clone may be a read error of a much larger clone one base away. The chain joins TRBV6-1 to TRBJ1-1; D uncertain. Between the trimmed V and J ends, which lost 7 bases and 1 base, there was a span of 4 bases. Germline assignment: CDR1 MNHNS and CDR2 SASEGT. This CDR3 region has 11 residues. CDR3 in DNA: TGTGCCAGCAACTGGAACACTGAAGCTTTCTTT. It codes for CASNWNTEAFF.

This clonotype has at least ten counts. The chain carries TRBV4-2 and TRBJ2-7; 11 nucleotides line up with TRBD2. V lost 1 base, J lost 0 bases, and 2 bases stayed unmatched. From germline, CDR1 is LGHNA and CDR2 YNFKEQ. This CDR3 is built from 16 residues. Written as DNA, the CDR3 is TGTGCCAGCAGCCAAGCTCTAGCGGGGGGCTCCTACGAGCAGTACTTC. Residues: CASSQALAGGSYEQYF.

In its sample, this clonotype was seen many times. CDR3 nucleotides: TGTGCCAGCAGTTTTGCTAGCGGGGGTACAGAGACCCAGTACTTC. It codes for CASSFASGGTETQYF. This chain connects TRBV12-3 or TRBV12-4 to TRBJ2-5, with TRBD2 identical over 10 bases. Unmatched junction bases numbered 5, after V lost 3 bases and J lost 4 bases. The CDR3 loop spans 15 amino acids.

This chain uses TRBV9 with TRBJ2-1; 8 bases align to TRBD1. The CDR3 runs to 16 residues. From germline, CDR1 is SGDLS and CDR2 YYNGEE. The V segment lost 1 base and the J segment 1 base; nucleotides outside the gene matches: 4. The CDR3 DNA follows: TGTGCCAGCAGCGTACCTACAGGGGGTTCCTACAATGAGCAGTTCTTC. Its translation: CASSVPTGGSYNEQFF.

J is TRBJ2-3 and V is TRBV29-1, with D perhaps given as TRBD1 or TRBD2 (5 bases each). Trimming removed 2 bases at V and 2 bases at J, with 17 bases between. The CDR3 is made up of 16 amino acids. Germline CDR1 reads SQVTM; CDR2 reads ANQGSEA. CDR3 residues: CSVERGPYPSTDTQYF. DNA of the CDR3: TGCAGCGTTGAACGGGGACCCTACCCCTCCACAGATACGCAGTATTTT.

This clonotype was counted a few times. The chain couples TRBV6-2 or TRBV6-3 to TRBJ2-1; TRBD2 is a possible D gene (6 bases). CDR3 length: 13 residues. Deletions cut 6 bases from V and 3 bases from J, with 9 bases between. The germline gives CDR1 MNHEY, CDR2 SVGEGT. DNA for the CDR3: TGTGCCAGCAGATGGGGGGACTACAATGAGCAGTTCTTC. It encodes CASRWGDYNEQFF.

This clonotype has only a few counts. The chain combines TRBV27 with TRBJ1-4, with no clear D. The CDR3 extends over 15 amino acids. CDR1 and CDR2 from the germline V gene are MNHEY and SMNVEV (reference sequence). V gave up 6 bases and J gave up 3 bases, with 14 bases separating them. The CDR3 spells CASSPEGSPNEKLFF. The CDR3 DNA follows: TGTGCCAGCAGCCCGGAGGGCTCCCCTAATGAAAAACTGTTTTTT.

The J gene is TRBJ1-2, the V gene TRBV7-2, with a possible D match to TRBD1 (5 bases). Trimming took off 1 base at V and 3 bases at J, with 18 bases between the two ends. This CDR3 has 17 amino acids. Per germline, CDR1 SGHTA and CDR2 FQGNSA. The CDR3 DNA reads TGTGCCAGCAGCTTAGGGAACAGGCCTTTTAGTGACTATGGCTACACCTTC. It translates to CASSLGNRPFSDYGYTF.

The CDR3 reads CASSLYGRGPNTGELFF. CDR3 coding DNA: TGTGCCAGCAGCTTATATGGGCGGGGGCCGAACACCGGGGAGCTGTTTTTT. The chain has TRBV7-9 and TRBJ2-2; D is perhaps TRBD2 (7 bases). Germline CDR1 and CDR2: SEHNR and FQNEAQ (reference sequence). The CDR3 contains 17 residues. V lost 2 bases to trimming and J lost 0 bases, with 13 bases between them.

The chain couples TRBV28 to TRBJ2-1; D is ambiguous. Per germline, CDR1 MDHEN and CDR2 SYDVKM. This CDR3 is 13 amino acids long. V lost 2 bases and J lost 8, with 10 bases in between. The CDR3 is CASSLSLKDEQFF. Here the CDR3 DNA reads TGTGCCAGCAGTTTAAGCCTAAAGGATGAGCAGTTCTTC.

For this clonotype: One end of the junction varies from germline; a read error may be responsible. V usage is TRBV7-3 and J usage is TRBJ1-1, with 8 bases identical to TRBD1. Per germline, CDR1 SGHTA and CDR2 FQGTGA. CDR3 length: 15 amino acids. CDR3 bases: TGTGCCGGCAGCTTAACGGGACAGGTGAACACTGAAGCTTTCTTT. Its protein product is CAGSLTGQVNTEAFF.

J is TRBJ1-3 and V is TRBV7-2, with 8 bases identical to TRBD1. CDR1 is SGHTA, CDR2 FQGNSA, per germline. V was pared by 5 bases and J by 0 bases, with 3 bases of the junction left unmatched. The CDR3 length is 15 residues. CDR3 amino acids: CASSATGGSGNTIYF. The DNA for the CDR3 is TGTGCCAGCAGCGCTACAGGGGGCTCTGGAAACACCATATATTTT.

This chain joins TRBV7-2 and TRBJ2-5; D is tentatively TRBD1 or TRBD2 (5 bases each). The tail of the sequence fits TRBJ2-7 better, so the J call may be wrong. The CDR3 spans 14 residues. CDR1 is SGHTA and CDR2 is FQGNSA in the germline V gene. CDR3 sequence: CASSLSLGRDEQYF. CDR3 bases: TGTGCCAGCAGCTTATCGCTGGGGCGGGACGAGCAGTACTTC.

V is TRBV4-3 and J is TRBJ1-5; no clear D. Trimming took 1 base from V and 2 from J, leaving 21 bases between them. Germline loops: CDR1 LGHNA, CDR2 YSLEER. The CDR3 consists of 19 residues. The chain's CDR3 is CASSQAPQRTRGGNQPQHF. The CDR3, as DNA: TGCGCCAGCAGCCAAGCCCCCCAGAGAACCCGGGGTGGCAATCAGCCCCAGCATTTT.

DNA of the CDR3: TGTGCCAGCAGCTTAACAGGGGGAATGAATGCGCTGTATTTT. It translates to CASSLTGGMNALYF. V and J are TRBV11-2 and TRBJ2-3; 8 bases are shared with TRBD1. The V gene's germline CDR1 is SGHAT and CDR2 FQNNGV. CDR3 length: 14 residues. V lost 2 bases and J lost 14; bases outside the gene matches: 12. The variable domain in full, completed from reference TRBV11-2 and TRBJ2-3, reads EAGVAQSPRYKIIEKRQSVAFWCNPISGHATLYWYQQILGQGPKLLIQFQNNGVVDDSQLPKDRFSAERLKGVDSTLKIQPAKLEDSAVYLCASSLTGGMNALYFGPGTRLTVL.

The table lists this clonotype with a count of one. The rearrangement joins TRBV29-1 to TRBJ1-1, with TRBD1 matching 8 bases. There are 11 residues in the CDR3. In germline, CDR1 is SQVTM, CDR2 ANQGSEA. CDR3 protein: CIGQGNTEAFF. The CDR3 nucleotides are TGCATAGGACAGGGGAACACTGAAGCTTTCTTT. Using reference TRBV29-1 and TRBJ1-1 for the parts outside the CDR3, the full variable domain is SAVISQKPSRDICQRGTSLTIQCQVDSQVTMMFWYRQQPGQSLTLIATANQGSEATYESGFVIDKFPISRPNLTFSTLTVSNMSPEDSSIYLCIGQGNTEAFFGQGTRLTVV.

The chain couples TRBV7-2 to TRBJ2-7, with 8 bases matching TRBD2. The J call is in doubt because the DNA end fits TRBJ2-5 better. Germline V gives CDR1 SGHTA, CDR2 FQGNSA. The CDR3 has 15 residues. Written as DNA, the CDR3 is TGTGCCAGCAGTTGGTCCGGGACTAGTAGTGAGACCCAGTACTTC. Translated, it gives CASSWSGTSSETQYF.

J is TRBJ2-1 and V is TRBV12-3 or TRBV12-4, with D uncertain. V was shortened by 7 bases and J by 7 bases, with 8 bases between the two germline ends. CDR3 size: 11 residues. The CDR3 DNA is TGTGCCAGCACCCGTCGTAATGAGCAGTTCTTC. Amino acid sequence: CASTRRNEQFF.

The chain recombines TRBV12-3 or TRBV12-4 with TRBJ1-1; 7 nucleotides line up with TRBD1. V shed 5 bases and J 2 bases; nucleotides not matched to a gene: 8. CDR3 length: 15 residues. The CDR3 nucleotides read TGTGCCAGCAGTCGGGGGACAGCTATCAACACTGAAGCTTTCTTT. Translating gives CASSRGTAINTEAFF.

With respect to this clonotype: At one end, the junction sequence differs from germline, possibly due to a read error. The gene calls are TRBV27 and TRBJ1-6; D is unclear. Germline V lookup: CDR1 MNHEY, CDR2 SMNVEV (reference sequence). This CDR3 is built from 15 residues. The DNA for the CDR3 is TGTACCAGCAGTTTACTAGCAGACCTGAATTCACCCCTCCACTTT. This sequence encodes CTSSLLADLNSPLHF.

The V call is TRBV29-1, the J call TRBJ1-1, with no clear D. The CDR3 has 15 residues. Per germline, CDR1 SQVTM and CDR2 ANQGSEA. Deletions cut 6 bases from V and 1 base from J, with 18 bases between. The CDR3 sequence is CSVGAHLRTNTEAFF. In nucleotides, the CDR3 is TGCAGCGTCGGAGCCCACTTAAGGACGAACACTGAAGCTTTCTTT. Full variable domain (rest looked up from reference TRBV29-1 and TRBJ1-1): SAVISQKPSRDICQRGTSLTIQCQVDSQVTMMFWYRQQPGQSLTLIATANQGSEATYESGFVIDKFPISRPNLTFSTLTVSNMSPEDSSIYLCSVGAHLRTNTEAFFGQGTRLTVV.

This clonotype has a handful of counts. The rearrangement uses TRBV4-3 and TRBJ2-4; TRBD1 might be the D (5 bases). The CDR3 spans 15 residues. Germline V CDR1 and CDR2: LGHNA, YSLEER. V shed 1 base and J shed 7 bases, with 14 bases lying between them. The CDR3 sequence is CASSQVDLQGNIQYF. CDR3 in DNA: TGCGCCAGCAGCCAAGTTGATCTCCAGGGTAACATTCAGTACTTC.

This clonotype appeared a few times. The J gene is TRBJ2-2, the V gene TRBV7-2, with a tentative D call TRBD2 (6 bases). Germline assignment: CDR1 SGHTA and CDR2 FQGNSA. CDR3 length equals 15 residues. With 3 bases removed from V and 4 bases from J, the gap between germline ends came to 12 bases. The CDR3 coding sequence is TGTGCCAGCAGCTTTCGAGTGGGGGGCACCGGGGAGCTGTTTTTT. Translating gives CASSFRVGGTGELFF.

V and J are TRBV5-6 and TRBJ2-3; D gene unclear. There are 18 residues in the CDR3. V was clipped by 0 bases and J by 6 bases, with 23 bases between them. Germline V lookup: CDR1 SGHDT, CDR2 YYEEEE. As DNA, the CDR3 is TGTGCCAGCAGCTTGGTAGAAAAACCTCTTACGGTCGCCGATACGCAGTATTTT. Translating gives CASSLVEKPLTVADTQYF.